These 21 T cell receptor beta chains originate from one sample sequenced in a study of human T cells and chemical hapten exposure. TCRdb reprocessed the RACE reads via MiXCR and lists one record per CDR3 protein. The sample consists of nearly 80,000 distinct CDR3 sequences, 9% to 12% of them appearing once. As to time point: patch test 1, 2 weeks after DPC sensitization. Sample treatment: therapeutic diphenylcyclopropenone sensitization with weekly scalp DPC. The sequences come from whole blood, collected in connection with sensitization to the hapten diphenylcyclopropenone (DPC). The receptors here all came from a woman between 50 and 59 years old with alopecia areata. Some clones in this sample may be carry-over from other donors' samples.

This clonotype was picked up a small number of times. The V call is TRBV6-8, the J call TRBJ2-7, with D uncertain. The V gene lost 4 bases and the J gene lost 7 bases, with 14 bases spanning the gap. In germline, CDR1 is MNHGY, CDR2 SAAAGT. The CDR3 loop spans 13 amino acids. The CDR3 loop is CASSFPSTREQYF. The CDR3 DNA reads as TGTGCCAGCAGTTTTCCATCCACGAGGGAGCAGTACTTC.

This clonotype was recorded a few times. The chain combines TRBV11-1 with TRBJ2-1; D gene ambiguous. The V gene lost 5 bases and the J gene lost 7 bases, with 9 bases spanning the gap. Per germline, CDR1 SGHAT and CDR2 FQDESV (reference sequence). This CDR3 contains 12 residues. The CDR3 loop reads CASSPRRNEQFF. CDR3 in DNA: TGTGCCAGCAGCCCCCGTCGTAATGAGCAGTTCTTC.

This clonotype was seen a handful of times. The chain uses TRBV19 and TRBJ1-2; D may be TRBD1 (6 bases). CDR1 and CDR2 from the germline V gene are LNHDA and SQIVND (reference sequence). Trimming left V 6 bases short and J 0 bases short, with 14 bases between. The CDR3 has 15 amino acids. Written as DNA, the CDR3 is TGTGCCAGTAGGTCCAGGGACACTACTAACTATGGCTACACCTTC. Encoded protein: CASRSRDTTNYGYTF.

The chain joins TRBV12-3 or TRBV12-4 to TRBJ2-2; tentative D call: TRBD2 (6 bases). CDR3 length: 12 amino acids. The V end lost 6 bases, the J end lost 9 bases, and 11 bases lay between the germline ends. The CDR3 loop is CASSPLARELFF. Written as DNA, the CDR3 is TGTGCCAGCAGCCCTCTAGCGAGGGAGCTGTTTTTT.

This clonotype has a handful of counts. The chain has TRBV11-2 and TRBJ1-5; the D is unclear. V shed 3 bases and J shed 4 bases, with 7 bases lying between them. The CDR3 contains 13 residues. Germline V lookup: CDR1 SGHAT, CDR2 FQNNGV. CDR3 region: CASSFDVNQPQHF. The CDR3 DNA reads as TGTGCCAGCAGCTTCGACGTAAATCAGCCCCAGCATTTT.

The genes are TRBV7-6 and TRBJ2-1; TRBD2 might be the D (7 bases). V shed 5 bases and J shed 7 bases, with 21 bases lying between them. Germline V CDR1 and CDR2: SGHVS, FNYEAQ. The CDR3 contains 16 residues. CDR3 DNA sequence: TGTGCCAGCAGCCCAGCCAGGGGCCAAGCGGGGAATGAGCAGTTCTTC. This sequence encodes CASSPARGQAGNEQFF.

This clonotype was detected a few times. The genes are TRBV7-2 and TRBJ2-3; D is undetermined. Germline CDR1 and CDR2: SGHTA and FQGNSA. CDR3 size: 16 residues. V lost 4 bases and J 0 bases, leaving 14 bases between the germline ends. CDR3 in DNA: TGTGCCAGCAGCTCGTTACCGGGCTTAAGCACAGATACGCAGTATTTT. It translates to CASSSLPGLSTDTQYF.

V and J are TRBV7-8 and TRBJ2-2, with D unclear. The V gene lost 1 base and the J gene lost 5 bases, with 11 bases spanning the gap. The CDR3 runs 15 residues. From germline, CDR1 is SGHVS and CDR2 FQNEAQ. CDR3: CASSLGPTITGELFF. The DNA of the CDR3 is TGTGCCAGCAGCTTAGGGCCCACGATAACCGGGGAGCTGTTTTTT.

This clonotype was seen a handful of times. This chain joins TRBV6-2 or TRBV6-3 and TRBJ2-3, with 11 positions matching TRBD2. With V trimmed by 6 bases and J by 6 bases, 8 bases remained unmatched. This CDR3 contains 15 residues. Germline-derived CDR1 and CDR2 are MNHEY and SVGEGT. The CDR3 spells CASSFSGRAWDTQYF. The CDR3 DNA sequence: TGTGCCAGCAGCTTTAGCGGGAGGGCCTGGGATACGCAGTATTTT.

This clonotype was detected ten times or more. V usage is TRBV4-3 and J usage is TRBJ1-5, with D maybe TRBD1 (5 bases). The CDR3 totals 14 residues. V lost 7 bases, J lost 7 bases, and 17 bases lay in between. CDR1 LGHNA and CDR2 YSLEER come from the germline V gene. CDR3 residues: CASTQSRGEQPQHF. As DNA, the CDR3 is TGCGCCAGCACGCAATCAAGGGGAGAACAGCCCCAGCATTTT.

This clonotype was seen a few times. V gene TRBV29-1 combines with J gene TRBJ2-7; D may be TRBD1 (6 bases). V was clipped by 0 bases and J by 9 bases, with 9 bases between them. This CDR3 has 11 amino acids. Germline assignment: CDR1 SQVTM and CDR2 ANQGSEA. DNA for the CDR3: TGCAGCGTTGAAGATCAAGGGGGGCAGTACTTC. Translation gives CSVEDQGGQYF.

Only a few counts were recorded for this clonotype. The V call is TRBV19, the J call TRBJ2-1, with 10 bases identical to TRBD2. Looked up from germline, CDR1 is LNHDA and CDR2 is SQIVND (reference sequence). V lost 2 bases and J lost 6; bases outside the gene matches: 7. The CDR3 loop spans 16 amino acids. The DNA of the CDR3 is TGTGCCAGTAGTATAACCCCAGCGGGAGGGGCCAATGAGCAGTTCTTC. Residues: CASSITPAGGANEQFF.

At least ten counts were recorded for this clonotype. The CDR3 DNA reads as TGCAGCGCCGGCCGGGACAGTGAAAAACTGTTTTTT. It encodes CSAGRDSEKLFF. The chain carries TRBV29-1 and TRBJ1-4; TRBD1 aligns across 7 bases. Germline CDR1 SQVTM, CDR2 ANQGSEA. This CDR3 comprises 12 residues. With 7 bases clipped from V and 7 bases from J, the junction kept 6 bases outside the gene matches.

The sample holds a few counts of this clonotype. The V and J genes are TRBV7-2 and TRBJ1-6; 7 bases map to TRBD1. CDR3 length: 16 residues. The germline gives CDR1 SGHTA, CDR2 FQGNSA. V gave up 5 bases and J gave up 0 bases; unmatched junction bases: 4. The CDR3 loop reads CASSLGTASYNSPLHF. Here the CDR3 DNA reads TGTGCCAGCAGCCTCGGGACAGCCTCCTATAATTCACCCCTCCACTTT.

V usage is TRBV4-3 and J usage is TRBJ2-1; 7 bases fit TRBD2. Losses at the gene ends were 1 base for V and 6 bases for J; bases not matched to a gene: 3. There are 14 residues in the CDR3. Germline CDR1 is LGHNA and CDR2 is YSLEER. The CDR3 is CASSQGDYLNEQFF. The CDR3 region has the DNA TGCGCCAGCAGCCAAGGGGACTACCTCAATGAGCAGTTCTTC.

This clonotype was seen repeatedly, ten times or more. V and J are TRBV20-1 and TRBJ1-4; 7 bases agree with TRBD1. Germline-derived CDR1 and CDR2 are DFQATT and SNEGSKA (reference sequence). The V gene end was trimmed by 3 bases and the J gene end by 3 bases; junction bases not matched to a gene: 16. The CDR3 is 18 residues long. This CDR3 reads CSASSVQGVFSPNEKLFF. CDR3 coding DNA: TGCAGTGCTAGTTCCGTTCAGGGGGTATTTTCCCCTAATGAAAAACTGTTTTTT.

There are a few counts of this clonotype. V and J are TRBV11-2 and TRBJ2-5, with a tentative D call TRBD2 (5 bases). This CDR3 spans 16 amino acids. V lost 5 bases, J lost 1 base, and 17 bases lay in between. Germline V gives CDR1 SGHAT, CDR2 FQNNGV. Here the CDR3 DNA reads TGTGCCAGCAGCCTGGGGAGCGGAGCTCGCCAAGAGACCCAGTACTTC. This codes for CASSLGSGARQETQYF.

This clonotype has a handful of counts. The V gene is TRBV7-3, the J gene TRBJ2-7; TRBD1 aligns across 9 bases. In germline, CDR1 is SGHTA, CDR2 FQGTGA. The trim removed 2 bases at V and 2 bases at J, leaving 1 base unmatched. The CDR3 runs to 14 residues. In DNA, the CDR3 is TGTGCCAGCAGCTTAGGGACAGGGCCCTACGAGCAGTACTTC. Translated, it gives CASSLGTGPYEQYF.

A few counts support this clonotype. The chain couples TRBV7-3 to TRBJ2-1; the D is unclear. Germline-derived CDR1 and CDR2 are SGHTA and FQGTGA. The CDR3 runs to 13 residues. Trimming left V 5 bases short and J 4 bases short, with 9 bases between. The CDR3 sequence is CASSADRYNEQFF. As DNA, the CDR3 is TGTGCCAGCAGCGCCGACCGATACAATGAGCAGTTCTTC. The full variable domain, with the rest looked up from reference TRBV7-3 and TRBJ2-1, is GAGVSQTPSNKVTEKGKYVELRCDPISGHTALYWYRQSLGQGPEFLIYFQGTGAADDSGLPNDRFFAVRPEGSVSTLKIQRTERGDSAVYLCASSADRYNEQFFGPGTRLTVL.

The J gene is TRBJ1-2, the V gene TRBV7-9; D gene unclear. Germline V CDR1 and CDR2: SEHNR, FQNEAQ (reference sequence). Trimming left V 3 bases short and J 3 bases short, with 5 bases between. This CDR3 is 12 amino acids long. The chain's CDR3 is CASSLEYYGYTF. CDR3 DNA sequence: TGTGCCAGCAGCTTGGAGTACTATGGCTACACCTTC.

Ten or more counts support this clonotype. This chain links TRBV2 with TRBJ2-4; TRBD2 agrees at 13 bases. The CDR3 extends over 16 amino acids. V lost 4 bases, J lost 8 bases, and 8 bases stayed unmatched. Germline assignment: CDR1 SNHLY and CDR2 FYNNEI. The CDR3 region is CASSVRTSGSTYIQYF. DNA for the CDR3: TGTGCCAGCAGTGTTCGGACTAGCGGGAGTACCTACATTCAGTACTTC.